The source of this T cell receptor (beta chain) is a study of T cells in Graves' hyperthyroidism and ophthalmopathy. The table lists this clonotype with many counts. Its matching antigen is unknown. There were TCR beta CDR3 regions amplified from RNA transcripts. In the first-round RT-PCR of the TCR CDR3, the HTBI primer set was used. TCRdb called the multiplex PCR reads again in MiXCR, with one record for every CDR3 protein. The top ten clones hold about a third of a sample with 700,000 to 950,000 distinct CDR3 sequences, just over 35% of them seen once. Over 18 months, lack of ophthalmopathy progression marked Graves' hyperthyroidism as stable. Those with hyperthyroidism were 18 to 65 years old, newly diagnosed, and ill for under 2 months. Findings and limits, study-wide: Model-based prediction identified ophthalmopathy a median around 6.5 months prior to its onset. Appearing also in blood were most of the thyroid clonotypes expanded above 0.001.

The clonotype originates from a woman in her 40s with Graves' hyperthyroidism. The sample taken for sequencing was blood.

The CDR3 DNA reads TGTGCCAGTAAGGAGAGGCGGGGCACTGAAGCTTTCTTT. It specifies CASKERRGTEAFF. The chain uses TRBV19 and TRBJ1-1; D not certain. In germline, CDR1 is LNHDA, CDR2 SQIVND (reference sequence). This CDR3 comprises 13 residues. Trimming left V 7 bases short and J 4 bases short, with 13 bases between.